What follows describes a single T cell receptor beta chain. No antigen is known for it. The sample originates from a study of vaccination and CD4 T cells after COVID-19. Study summary: Samples taken post-COVID came a median roughly 97 days after diagnosis, ranging from 35 to 161. Overlapping spike peptides of SARS-CoV-2, HCoV-NL63, HCoV-OC43 and HCoV-229E stimulated the cells. Findings of the study overall: Median reactive clonotypes, those recognizing SARS-CoV-2, rose from 21 to 38, not significantly.

Documented treatment: 10-day PBMC culture with coronavirus spike peptide pools or control peptides (ViraFEST assay). V was pared by 0 bases and J by 2 bases, with 3 bases between. The germline gives CDR1 MNHEY, CDR2 SVGAGI. CDR3 length: 13 residues. An Oncomine TCR Beta short-read assay was used to sequence the DNA from cultured CD4+ T cells. TCRdb analysed the PCR reads with MiXCR anew, one entry per CDR3 protein. The repertoire consists of around 18,000 distinct CDR3 sequences, with approximately 35% occurring once and the leading ten covering 20% to 25%. The receptor's source is a human donor who received a COVID-19 vaccine. The material sequenced was CD4+ T cells from blood, cultured in vitro, taken before SARS-CoV-2 vaccination. The chain carries TRBV6-5 and TRBJ2-3, with D unresolved. The CDR3 region has the DNA TGTGCCAGCAGTTACTCGACCACAGATACGCAGTATTTT. It translates to CASSYSTTDTQYF.